Presented here are 31 T cell receptor beta chains from one specimen sequenced in a study of human CD4 T cells and Enterobacteriaceae. All CD4+ cells other than CD45RA+CCR7+CD95- naive cells were sorted as memory, over 95% pure. Produced via immunoSEQ multiplex PCR; TCRdb's table is partial and in-frame only. The repertoire holds 25,000 to 30,000 clones, with approximately 80% as singletons. The specimen sequenced was memory CD4+ T cells from blood. The source of these receptors is a human donor in good health.

The chain links TRBV29-1 to TRBJ2-7; the match to TRBD1 covers 10 bases. The V gene's germline CDR1 is SQVTM and CDR2 ANQGSEA. The junction had 6 bases not matched to a gene; V was cut back by 7 bases and J by 0 bases. This CDR3 contains 14 residues. CDR3 in amino acids: CSAGTGVGSYEQYF. The CDR3 bases are TGCAGCGCTGGGACAGGGGTAGGCTCCTACGAGCAGTACTTC.

The genes are TRBV28 and TRBJ1-5; possible D gene TRBD1, 5 bases. CDR3 length equals 14 residues. CDR1 is MDHEN and CDR2 is SYDVKM in the germline V gene. The V end lost 2 bases, the J end lost 7 bases, and 12 bases lay between the germline ends. The CDR3 sequence: CASSLSWGVQPQHF. The CDR3, as DNA: TGTGCCAGCAGTTTAAGCTGGGGGGTACAGCCCCAGCATTTT.

V and J are TRBV7-8 and TRBJ2-3; D tentatively fits TRBD1 or TRBD2 (5 bases each). V lost 5 bases to trimming and J lost 4 bases, with 13 bases between them. Germline assignment: CDR1 SGHVS and CDR2 FQNEAQ. CDR3 length: 14 amino acids. CDR3 sequence: CASSPGSSSDTQYF. In nucleotides, the CDR3 is TGTGCCAGCAGCCCAGGGAGTTCGTCAGATACGCAGTATTTT.

The rearrangement joins TRBV7-9 to TRBJ1-1, with D tentatively TRBD1 (5 bases). Germline V gene data show CDR1 as SEHNR and CDR2 as FQNEAQ (reference sequence). The V gene lost 2 bases and the J gene lost 0 bases, with 13 bases spanning the gap. This CDR3 contains 16 residues. The CDR3 sequence: CASSLTGGPMNTEAFF. The CDR3 DNA reads as TGTGCCAGCAGCTTAACAGGCGGACCTATGAACACTGAAGCTTTCTTT. The variable domain in full, with the rest retrieved from reference TRBV7-9 and TRBJ1-1, is DTGVSQNPRHKITKRGQNVTFRCDPISEHNRLYWYRQTLGQGPEFLTYFQNEAQLEKSRLLSDRFSAERPKGSFSTLEIQRTEQGDSAMYLCASSLTGGPMNTEAFFGQGTRLTVV.

The V and J genes are TRBV10-2 and TRBJ2-3; 9 bases line up with TRBD2. The CDR3 consists of 18 residues. The V segment lost 6 bases and the J segment 0 bases; nucleotides outside the gene matches: 13. The V gene's germline CDR1 is WSHSY and CDR2 SAAADI. CDR3 loop: CASRENPFLAGSTDTQYF. CDR3 in DNA: TGCGCCAGCAGAGAAAACCCCTTCCTAGCGGGGAGCACAGATACGCAGTATTTT.

The rearrangement joins TRBV7-8 to TRBJ1-1; 7 bases are a match to TRBD1. The CDR3 runs to 16 residues. CDR1 SGHVS and CDR2 FQNEAQ come from the germline V gene. Unmatched junction bases numbered 11, after V lost 6 bases and J lost 1 base. The CDR3 nucleotides are TGTGCCAGCAGTAAGACTACAGGGGCGAGGAACACTGAAGCTTTCTTT. Its protein product is CASSKTTGARNTEAFF.

This chain joins TRBV5-6 and TRBJ1-3; D not resolved. The CDR3 loop spans 12 amino acids. Trimming removed 4 bases at V and 1 base at J, with 3 bases between. CDR1 and CDR2 from the germline V gene are SGHDT and YYEEEE. This CDR3 is CASSRSGNTIYF. As DNA, the CDR3 is TGTGCCAGCAGCCGTTCTGGAAACACCATATATTTT.

J is TRBJ1-1 and V is TRBV7-9; 10 bases match TRBD1. CDR1 is SEHNR and CDR2 is FQNEAQ in the germline V gene (reference sequence). CDR3 length: 17 residues. V gave up 5 bases and J gave up 3 bases; unmatched junction bases: 12. In DNA, the CDR3 is TGTGCCAGCAGCATCCCGGCCGGGACAGGGGCCCACACTGAAGCTTTCTTT. Its protein is CASSIPAGTGAHTEAFF. Looking up the rest from reference TRBV7-9 and TRBJ1-1 gives the full variable domain: DTGVSQNPRHKITKRGQNVTFRCDPISEHNRLYWYRQTLGQGPEFLTYFQNEAQLEKSRLLSDRFSAERPKGSFSTLEIQRTEQGDSAMYLCASSIPAGTGAHTEAFFGQGTRLTVV.

The DNA for the CDR3 is TGTGCCAGCACCCCCCAGGACAGACCTGGAAACACCATATATTTT. This codes for CASTPQDRPGNTIYF. The chain has TRBV6-1 and TRBJ1-3, with a possible D match to TRBD1 (6 bases). The CDR3 totals 15 residues. Per the germline V gene, CDR1 is MNHNS and CDR2 is SASEGT. V was cut by 7 bases and J by 2 bases, with 15 bases left in between.

This clone is deemed medium-sized (0.01 to 0.1%). This chain links TRBV2 with TRBJ2-7; D call uncertain. V lost 6 bases and J lost 3, with 6 bases in between. CDR3 length: 11 amino acids. Germline V CDR1 and CDR2: SNHLY, FYNNEI. CDR3 residues: CASRNYYEQYF. The CDR3 bases are TGTGCCAGCAGGAACTACTACGAGCAGTACTTC.

The CDR3 DNA follows: TGTGCCAGCAGTTACACCTTGCTGTCTACGGGAGGATCGTATTCGCCACAGGATACGCAGTATTTT. Translation: CASSYTLLSTGGSYSPQDTQYF. The chain joins TRBV28 to TRBJ2-3; TRBD2 aligns across 7 bases. The CDR3 loop spans 22 amino acids. V lost 4 bases to trimming and J lost 6 bases; unmatched junction nucleotides: 31. Germline V gene lookup returns CDR1 MDHEN and CDR2 SYDVKM.

The chain links TRBV11-3 to TRBJ1-1; TRBD1 is a possible D gene (6 bases). This CDR3 is 15 amino acids long. Germline CDR1 is SGHNT and CDR2 is YENEEA. V was shortened by 4 bases and J by 0 bases, with 12 bases between the two germline ends. The CDR3 region is CASSSGGSMNTEAFF. The CDR3, as DNA: TGTGCCAGCAGCTCCGGGGGCAGCATGAACACTGAAGCTTTCTTT. The complete variable domain, with remaining parts taken from reference TRBV11-3 and TRBJ1-1, reads EAGVVQSPRYKIIEKKQPVAFWCNPISGHNTLYWYLQNLGQGPELLIRYENEEAVDDSQLPKDRFSAERLKGVDSTLKIQPAELGDSAVYLCASSSGGSMNTEAFFGQGTRLTVV.

Worth noting for this clone: A junction boundary mismatches the germline segment, possibly from a read error. This sequence joins TRBV23-1 and TRBJ1-5; TRBD1 matches 7 bases. TRBV23-1 is treated as an ORF (open reading frame) with a function not yet certain. This CDR3 contains 13 residues. CDR3 nucleotide sequence: TGCGCCGGCAGAGGGGTAGGGGGCAAGCCCCAGCATTTT. Encoded protein: CAGRGVGGKPQHF.

The chain has TRBV11-3 and TRBJ1-4; perhaps TRBD1 as D (5 bases). The CDR3 has 14 amino acids. The germline CDR1 and CDR2 sequences are SGHNT and YENEEA. Trimming removed 3 bases at V and 8 bases at J, with 13 bases between. The CDR3 loop is CASSLSAGREKLFF. In DNA, the CDR3 is TGTGCCAGCAGCTTGTCGGCAGGGCGGGAAAAACTGTTTTTT.

This clone was seen only once. The V call is TRBV6-6, the J call TRBJ2-7; D ambiguous. The V end was cut by 2 bases, the J end by 6 bases, with 11 bases between. This CDR3 region has 13 residues. CDR1 MNHNY and CDR2 SVGAGI come from the germline V gene (reference sequence). In DNA form, the CDR3 reads TGTGCCAGCAGTTACATTTCGAATGGCGAGCAGTACTTC. As protein: CASSYISNGEQYF.

The chain joins TRBV7-8 to TRBJ1-3, with 8 bases that match TRBD1. J gave up 0 bases and V 3 bases, and 7 bases lay outside the gene matches. The CDR3 totals 17 residues. Germline lookup yields CDR1 SGHVS and CDR2 FQNEAQ. The chain's CDR3 is CASSFRTGLGSGNTIYF. The CDR3 bases are TGTGCCAGCAGCTTTCGGACAGGGCTGGGCTCTGGAAACACCATATATTTT.

The chain links TRBV2 to TRBJ2-3; D remains ambiguous. V was pared by 5 bases and J by 2 bases, with 5 bases between. The CDR3 is made up of 12 amino acids. Germline CDR1 reads SNHLY; CDR2 reads FYNNEI. The DNA for the CDR3 is TGTGCCAGCAGTACGATCACAGATACGCAGTATTTT. Protein sequence: CASSTITDTQYF. The full variable domain, with the rest looked up from reference TRBV2 and TRBJ2-3, is EPEVTQTPSHQVTQMGQEVILRCVPISNHLYFYWYRQILGQKVEFLVSFYNNEISEKSEIFDDQFSVERPDGSNFTLKIRSTKLEDSAMYFCASSTITDTQYFGPGTRLTVL.

CDR3 protein: CASSLSDRVDFF. The CDR3 DNA reads TGTGCCAGCAGTTTATCGGACAGGGTGGATTTCTTT. This rearrangement joins TRBV6-6 to TRBJ1-1; 8 positions match TRBD1. V was pared by 4 bases and J by 13 bases, with 8 bases of the junction left unmatched. The length of the CDR3 is 12 residues. The V gene's germline CDR1 is MNHNY and CDR2 SVGAGI (reference sequence).

CDR3 in amino acids: CASSPRTGAIRTDTQYF. The CDR3 nucleotides read TGCGCCAGCAGTCCCAGGACGGGGGCCATCAGGACAGATACGCAGTATTTT. The chain links TRBV5-1 to TRBJ2-3; D could derive from TRBD1 or TRBD2 (6 bases each). The germline V gene has CDR1 SGHRS and CDR2 YFSETQ. CDR3 size: 17 residues. The ends were cut back, 5 bases at V and 3 bases at J, with 22 bases in the middle.

V and J are TRBV5-4 and TRBJ1-1, with D unclear. CDR3 length: 14 amino acids. The V gene lost 3 bases and the J gene lost 2 bases, with 11 bases spanning the gap. CDR1 SGHNT and CDR2 YYREEE come from the germline V gene (reference sequence). CDR3 sequence (DNA): TGTGCCAGCAGCTGGCCGGATGTAAACACTGAAGCTTTCTTT. Its protein product is CASSWPDVNTEAFF.

The chain's CDR3 is CASSLRGTSTDTQYF. CDR3 DNA sequence: TGCGCCAGCAGCTTGCGAGGGACAAGTACAGATACGCAGTATTTT. The chain is built from TRBV5-1 and TRBJ2-3; D is possibly TRBD1 (6 bases). CDR3 length: 15 residues. Per the germline V gene, CDR1 is SGHRS and CDR2 is YFSETQ. V lost 1 base, J lost 3 bases, and 12 bases lay in between.

This chain uses TRBV11-3 with TRBJ2-1; D may be TRBD1 (6 bases). The germline gives CDR1 SGHNT, CDR2 YENEEA. The CDR3 has 16 residues. The V gene lost 5 bases and the J gene lost 1 base, with 15 bases spanning the gap. The CDR3 here is CASSQSGAMSYNEQFF. In DNA, the CDR3 is TGTGCCAGCAGCCAATCAGGGGCAATGTCCTACAATGAGCAGTTCTTC.

This chain joins TRBV29-1 and TRBJ1-1; 10 bases map to TRBD1. After removal of 6 bases from V and 3 bases from J, the junction contained 4 bases not matched to a gene. CDR1 and CDR2 from the germline V gene are SQVTM and ANQGSEA. The CDR3 loop spans 13 amino acids. The CDR3 DNA reads as TGCAGCGTCGGGGACAGGGGAGACACTGAAGCTTTCTTT. Protein product: CSVGDRGDTEAFF.

This clone was recorded once. The chain recombines TRBV13 with TRBJ2-1; 10 bases are a match to TRBD2. CDR1 and CDR2 (germline): PRHDT, FYEKMQ (reference sequence). Trimming at V came to 6 bases and at J to 14 bases, leaving 7 bases not matched to a gene. This CDR3 is 12 amino acids long. Here the CDR3 DNA reads TGTGCCAGCAGTTATAGCGGGGGGATCGAGTTCTTC. Residues: CASSYSGGIEFF.

This rearrangement joins TRBV6-5 to TRBJ2-1; 9 positions agree with TRBD1. The germline V gene has CDR1 MNHEY and CDR2 SVGAGI. CDR3 size: 15 residues. V was pared by 2 bases and J by 4 bases, with 3 bases of the junction left unmatched. This chain's CDR3 is CASSYTGTGYNEQFF. The DNA for the CDR3 is TGTGCCAGCAGTTACACCGGGACAGGGTACAATGAGCAGTTCTTC.

The gene calls are TRBV10-1 and TRBJ1-1; D is unclear. V lost 4 bases, J lost 4 bases, and 16 bases lay in between. This CDR3 region has 15 residues. Germline V CDR1 and CDR2: WNHNN, SYGVQD (reference sequence). DNA of the CDR3: TGCGCCAGCAGTGGGAGTGGACTCCCCCCCACTGAAGCTTTCTTT. It yields the protein CASSGSGLPPTEAFF.

This clone was counted once. The chain recombines TRBV7-9 with TRBJ2-5, with 8 bases matching TRBD2. The CDR3 totals 18 residues. J was trimmed by 4 bases and V by 7 bases; bases with no gene match: 20. Germline V gene lookup returns CDR1 SEHNR and CDR2 FQNEAQ (reference sequence). CDR3 region: CASIVQGLREGPGETQYF. In DNA, the CDR3 is TGTGCCAGCATTGTTCAGGGGCTCCGGGAGGGCCCGGGAGAGACCCAGTACTTC.

This chain joins TRBV18 and TRBJ2-2; no clear D. Germline CDR1 is KGHSH and CDR2 is LQKENI. The CDR3 is 13 amino acids. Trimming removed 3 bases at V and 5 bases at J, with 7 bases between. DNA of the CDR3: TGTGCCAGCTCACCGCTCGCAACCGGGGAGCTGTTTTTT. Amino acids: CASSPLATGELFF.

The genes are TRBV28 and TRBJ2-3; 9 bases map to TRBD2. CDR1 and CDR2 from the germline V gene are MDHEN and SYDVKM. J lost 3 bases, V lost 3 bases, and 4 bases had no gene match. The CDR3 sequence is 15 residues long. CDR3 sequence (DNA): TGTGCCAGCAGTTTGGCGGGAGGGCCTACAGATACGCAGTATTTT. Translated: CASSLAGGPTDTQYF.

This CDR3 is CASSLAKGSPGNTIYF. Written as DNA, the CDR3 is TGTGCCAGCAGCTTAGCGAAGGGTTCGCCTGGAAACACCATATATTTT. The chain combines TRBV7-9 with TRBJ1-3; D is undetermined. This CDR3 contains 16 residues. V lost 0 bases and J lost 2, with 11 bases in between. Germline loops: CDR1 SEHNR, CDR2 FQNEAQ (reference sequence).

In its sample, this clone was seen a few times. DNA for the CDR3: TGTGCCAGTAGGGACGGGACCATGAGAGGCTACACCTTC. Protein product: CASRDGTMRGYTF. The chain employs TRBV19 and TRBJ1-2, with a possible D match to TRBD1 (5 bases). Germline V gene sequence: CDR1 LNHDA, CDR2 SQIVND (reference sequence). This CDR3 spans 13 amino acids. The V end was cut by 6 bases, the J end by 8 bases, with 16 bases between.